Following are 12 T cell receptor beta chains from one sample sequenced in a study of T-cell reconstitution after alpha-beta-depleted transplantation in children. Preparation of the TCRbeta library was carried out with unique molecular identifiers. TCRdb called the PCR reads again in MiXCR, with one record for every CDR3 protein. In the table there are about 980,000 distinct CDR3 sequences, roughly 29% of which are singletons. The source material was PBMCs, mostly from graft donor cells, sampled 360 days after TCRalphabeta/CD19-depleted stem cell transplant. The source is a boy less than two years old who had a stem cell transplant for SCID, so the T cells may come from the graft donor.

This sequence joins TRBV15 and TRBJ2-7; either TRBD1 or TRBD2 may fit D (5 bases each). This CDR3 comprises 15 residues. CDR1 and CDR2 (germline): LNHNV, YYDKDF (reference sequence). V was cut by 0 bases and J by 6 bases, with 15 bases left in between. CDR3 sequence reads: CATSREGVGLGEQYF. DNA for the CDR3: TGTGCCACCAGCAGAGAGGGGGTCGGGCTCGGCGAGCAGTACTTC. The full variable domain, in which reference TRBV15 and TRBJ2-7 provide the parts outside the CDR3, is DAMVIQNPRYQVTQFGKPVTLSCSQTLNHNVMYWYQQKSSQAPKLLFHYYDKDFNNEADTPDNFQSRRPNTSFCFLDIRSPGLGDTAMYLCATSREGVGLGEQYFGPGTRLTVT.

This clonotype was observed a handful of times. The J gene is TRBJ2-3, the V gene TRBV12-3 or TRBV12-4, with 7 bases aligning to TRBD1. The CDR3 has 11 amino acids. V shed 5 bases and J 10 bases; nucleotides not matched to a gene: 3. In DNA form, the CDR3 reads TGTGCCAGCAGTCCCGGACAGGCGCAGTATTTT. Protein product: CASSPGQAQYF.

This clonotype was found a few times. The chain uses TRBV11-1 and TRBJ2-7; D ambiguous. There are 15 residues in the CDR3. CDR1 and CDR2 (germline): SGHAT, FQDESV (reference sequence). The ends were cut back, 5 bases at V and 2 bases at J, with 16 bases in the middle. The CDR3 spells CASSGSSTQAYEQYF. The CDR3 nucleotides are TGTGCCAGCAGCGGTTCTAGTACCCAAGCCTACGAGCAGTACTTC.

This chain joins TRBV7-2 and TRBJ2-5; maybe TRBD2 (5 bases). CDR3 size: 14 residues. The germline gives CDR1 SGHTA, CDR2 FQGNSA. The germline V and J ends were trimmed by 2 bases and 5 bases, with 12 bases remaining between them. CDR3 in amino acids: CASSLIASLETQYF. CDR3 DNA sequence: TGTGCCAGCAGCTTAATTGCTAGCTTGGAGACCCAGTACTTC.

There are a few counts of this clonotype. V and J are TRBV7-6 and TRBJ2-7; D is tentatively TRBD1 or TRBD2 (5 bases each). CDR3 length equals 15 residues. Trimming left V 4 bases short and J 3 bases short, with 16 bases between. CDR1 and CDR2 from the germline V gene are SGHVS and FNYEAQ. The CDR3 sequence: CASSYARGALYEQYF. The CDR3 DNA reads TGTGCCAGCAGCTACGCCCGGGGCGCGCTCTACGAGCAGTACTTC.

The genes are TRBV11-2 and TRBJ2-1; D remains unclear. The CDR3 extends over 14 amino acids. Per the germline V gene, CDR1 is SGHAT and CDR2 is FQNNGV. V lost 5 bases and J lost 3, with 11 bases in between. CDR3 residues: CASSLIQHYNEQFF. The CDR3 DNA reads TGTGCCAGCAGCCTAATACAGCACTACAATGAGCAGTTCTTC.

The J gene is TRBJ1-2, the V gene TRBV20-1, with 9 bases matching TRBD1. Per germline, CDR1 DFQATT and CDR2 SNEGSKA (reference sequence). The V segment lost 2 bases and the J segment 6 bases; nucleotides outside the gene matches: 4. The CDR3 contains 13 residues. The CDR3 region is CSARRDRADGYTF. CDR3 sequence (DNA): TGCAGTGCTAGAAGGGACAGGGCCGATGGCTACACCTTC.

A few counts support this clonotype. The V call is TRBV20-1, the J call TRBJ1-3, with D possibly matching TRBD1 (5 bases). CDR1 and CDR2 from the germline V gene are DFQATT and SNEGSKA (reference sequence). The CDR3 is 14 residues long. V shed 3 bases and J shed 2 bases, with 11 bases lying between them. The CDR3 protein is CSARQRGTGNTIYF. CDR3 in DNA: TGCAGTGCTAGGCAACGGGGCACTGGAAACACCATATATTTT.

This clonotype was seen a handful of times. The rearrangement joins TRBV20-1 to TRBJ2-2, with a tentative D call TRBD1 (5 bases). CDR1 and CDR2 from the germline V gene are DFQATT and SNEGSKA (reference sequence). This CDR3 comprises 14 residues. V was clipped by 0 bases and J by 8 bases, with 13 bases between them. CDR3 DNA sequence: TGCAGTGCTAGAGATCTCGGTAGGGGAGGGGAGCTGTTTTTT. It is translated as CSARDLGRGGELFF.

J is TRBJ2-1 and V is TRBV6-2 or TRBV6-3; a possible D gene is TRBD2 (6 bases). There are 14 residues in the CDR3. Trimming stripped 4 bases from V and 4 bases from J, with 11 bases between. Germline V gives CDR1 MNHEY, CDR2 SVGEGT. The CDR3 nucleotides are TGTGCCAGCAGTTGGGGGGTTCCTTACAATGAGCAGTTCTTC. It translates to CASSWGVPYNEQFF.

The chain employs TRBV5-5 and TRBJ2-7, with unresolved D. There are 13 residues in the CDR3. V was trimmed by 2 bases and J by 2 bases, leaving 8 bases between them. The V gene's germline CDR1 is SGHKS and CDR2 YYEKEE (reference sequence). In DNA, the CDR3 is TGTGCCAGCAGCTTTGCCGTCCCCTACGAGCAGTACTTC. This sequence encodes CASSFAVPYEQYF.

This clonotype has only a few counts. This chain links TRBV20-1 with TRBJ2-7; D tentatively reads TRBD1 or TRBD2 (6 bases each). CDR1 and CDR2 (germline): DFQATT, SNEGSKA (reference sequence). Trimming pared 0 bases from V and 7 bases from J, leaving 16 bases between. The CDR3 length is 14 residues. CDR3 sequence reads: CSARDFWGAGEQYF. The DNA of the CDR3 is TGCAGTGCTAGAGATTTTTGGGGGGCGGGAGAGCAGTACTTC.